A selection of T cell receptor beta chains follows, all from one sample in a study of cytomegalovirus exposure and HLA in healthy donors. Data came from immunoSEQ multiplex PCR; TCRdb stores just in-frame clones and leaves some out. The table has 75,000 to 95,000 clones, around 77% seen once. The sample was PBMCs. Receptors were obtained from a man aged 45-60 years in good health and CMV-seronegative. Both conserved end residues are part of each CDR3. The D gene is left open where the match is weak. Clone size appears in some rows only: once, few, many, or a class for an expanded clone.

v_call	j_call	d_call	clone_size	cdr3_aa	cdr3_nt
TRBV27	TRBJ1-1	.	.	CASRTALKGDTEAFF	TGTGCCAGCAGGACTGCACTAAAGGGAGACACTGAAGCTTTCTTT
TRBV6-5	TRBJ2-7	TRBD2	.	CASSSTSGGAYEQYF	TGTGCCAGCAGCTCTACTAGCGGGGGGGCCTACGAGCAGTACTTC
TRBV27	TRBJ1-5	TRBD1	.	CASSPQTGQGNQPQHF	TGTGCCAGCAGTCCCCAGACGGGACAGGGAAATCAGCCCCAGCATTTT
TRBV5-1	TRBJ1-2	.	.	CASWDKNYGYTF	TGCGCCAGCTGGGACAAAAACTATGGCTACACCTTC
TRBV29-1	TRBJ2-2	TRBD1	.	CSVGGTGETGELFF	TGCTCGGTGGGTGGGACAGGGGAAACCGGGGAGCTGTTTTTT
TRBV5-1	TRBJ2-5	.	.	CASSRLPGPLWETQYF	TGCGCCAGCAGCCGTCTCCCAGGCCCTCTTTGGGAGACCCAGTACTTC
TRBV5-4	TRBJ2-7	TRBD2	.	CASTEASGGVYEQYF	TGTGCCAGCACCGAAGCTAGCGGGGGAGTTTACGAGCAGTACTTC
TRBV5-4	TRBJ1-5	TRBD1	.	CASSLGGTGNQPQHF	TGTGCCAGCAGCTTGGGGGGGACAGGCAATCAGCCCCAGCATTTT
TRBV19	TRBJ1-5	TRBD1	.	CASSIDGTGTQPQHF	TGTGCCAGTAGTATAGATGGGACAGGGACTCAGCCCCAGCATTTT
TRBV9	TRBJ1-2	TRBD1	.	CASSVEGANYGYTF	TGTGCCAGCAGCGTAGAGGGGGCCAACTATGGCTACACCTTC
TRBV28	TRBJ1-3	TRBD1	.	CASTRQGAGGNTIYF	TGTGCCAGCACTCGACAGGGGGCAGGTGGAAACACCATATATTTT
TRBV14	TRBJ1-1	.	.	CASSQEARNTEAFF	TGTGCCAGCAGCCAAGAAGCTCGGAACACTGAAGCTTTCTTT
TRBV5-1	TRBJ2-3	TRBD1	.	CASGLEGAGTDTQYF	TGCGCCAGCGGCTTAGAGGGGGCTGGCACAGATACGCAGTATTTT
TRBV12-5	TRBJ2-3	.	.	CASVRRTGTDTQYF	TGTGCTAGCGTGCGAAGGACAGGCACAGATACGCAGTATTTT
TRBV6-1	TRBJ2-1	.	.	CASPEQGNNEQFF	TGTGCCAGCCCGGAGCAGGGGAACAATGAGCAGTTCTTC
TRBV7-2	TRBJ2-7	TRBD1	.	CASSGQGARDYEQYF	TGTGCCAGCAGCGGACAGGGGGCAAGGGACTACGAGCAGTACTTC
TRBV2	TRBJ2-5	.	.	CASTVAELELETQYF	TGTGCCAGCACCGTGGCAGAACTGGAGCTAGAGACCCAGTACTTC
TRBV2	TRBJ1-5	.	few	CASSITSGVLQPQHF	TGTGCCAGCAGTATTACATCCGGGGTTTTACAGCCCCAGCATTTT
TRBV9	TRBJ2-5	TRBD2	.	CASSVGSSGGLQETQYF	TGTGCCAGCAGCGTAGGTAGTAGCGGGGGTCTCCAAGAGACCCAGTACTTC
TRBV7-2	TRBJ1-3	TRBD1	.	CASSQGQGSNTIYF	TGTGCCAGCAGCCAAGGACAGGGATCAAACACCATATATTTT
TRBV27	TRBJ1-2	.	.	CASSPYIAGTLGSGFGYTF	TGTGCCAGCAGTCCATACATCGCCGGGACACTAGGCTCAGGTTTTGGCTACACCTTC
TRBV27	TRBJ1-1	.	.	CASSLSGSKNTEAFF	TGTGCCAGCAGTTTAAGCGGGTCAAAGAACACTGAAGCTTTCTTT
TRBV10-3	TRBJ2-3	.	.	CAIDGDPLSSEDTQYF	TGTGCCATAGACGGAGACCCCCTTAGTTCGGAAGATACGCAGTATTTT
TRBV4-3	TRBJ1-3	.	few	CASSQSSSGNTIYF	TGCGCCAGCAGCCAGTCCTCGTCTGGAAACACCATATATTTT
TRBV6-5	TRBJ2-7	.	.	CASSYRDTYEQYF	TGTGCCAGCAGTTACCGGGATACCTACGAGCAGTACTTC
TRBV12-5	TRBJ2-5	TRBD1	.	CASGPGTGKGETQYF	TGTGCTAGTGGTCCGGGGACAGGGAAAGGGGAGACCCAGTACTTC
TRBV6-1	TRBJ2-3	.	.	CASTPGDTDTQYF	TGTGCCAGCACCCCCGGGGACACAGATACGCAGTATTTT
TRBV20-1	TRBJ2-3	.	few	CSARVADTQYF	TGCAGTGCTAGAGTAGCAGATACGCAGTATTTT
TRBV9	TRBJ1-6	.	.	CASSVEAGAYNSPLHF	TGTGCCAGCAGCGTAGAGGCAGGGGCCTATAATTCACCCCTCCACTTT
TRBV7-9	TRBJ2-1	TRBD2	.	CASSLGNSGASEQFF	TGTGCCAGCAGCTTAGGTAATAGCGGGGCGAGCGAGCAGTTCTTC
TRBV2	TRBJ1-6	.	few	CASSETGRVAPLHF	TGTGCCAGCAGTGAAACAGGGCGGGTTGCACCCCTCCACTTT
TRBV19	TRBJ2-3	.	few	CASSQPSVADTQYF	TGTGCCAGTAGCCAACCCTCGGTGGCAGATACGCAGTATTTT
TRBV30	TRBJ1-1	.	few	CAWSVGGNTEAFF	TGTGCCTGGAGTGTGGGGGGGAACACTGAAGCTTTCTTT
TRBV5-1	TRBJ1-2	.	.	CASSLEGGVDGYTF	TGCGCCAGCAGCTTGGAGGGAGGGGTCGATGGCTACACCTTC
TRBV18	TRBJ1-6	TRBD1	.	CASSPIDRGLLPLHF	TGTGCCAGCTCACCGATCGACAGGGGGCTTTTACCCCTCCACTTT
TRBV5-1	TRBJ1-2	TRBD1	.	CASSWTGDGYGYTF	TGCGCCAGCAGCTGGACAGGGGATGGCTATGGCTACACCTTC
TRBV19	TRBJ1-5	.	.	CASREASNQPQHF	TGTGCCAGTAGGGAGGCGAGCAATCAGCCCCAGCATTTT
TRBV19	TRBJ1-2	TRBD1	.	CASRDGQGHHNGYTF	TGTGCCAGTAGGGATGGACAGGGCCACCATAATGGCTACACCTTC
TRBV6-4	TRBJ2-3	.	.	CASSDSNGAGPSSTDTQYF	TGTGCCAGCAGTGACTCGAACGGTGCGGGGCCGAGCAGCACAGATACGCAGTATTTT
TRBV7-9	TRBJ1-1	.	.	CASSSEAYTEAFF	TGTGCCAGCAGCTCTGAAGCGTACACTGAAGCTTTCTTT
TRBV18	TRBJ2-5	.	.	CASSPLKLETQYF	TGTGCCAGCTCACCACTTAAACTAGAGACCCAGTACTTC
TRBV9	TRBJ1-3	TRBD1	once	CASRGTGFGNTIYF	TGTGCCAGCAGGGGGACAGGCTTTGGAAACACCATATATTTT
TRBV11-2	TRBJ1-1	.	.	CASSTTTGFITEAFF	TGTGCCAGCAGCACGACCACAGGGTTTATCACTGAAGCTTTCTTT
TRBV6-1	TRBJ1-3	.	few	CARTANSGNTIYF	TGTGCCCGTACAGCAAACTCTGGAAACACCATATATTTT
TRBV18	TRBJ2-3	.	once	CASSPSAGADTQYF	TGTGCCAGCTCACCCTCCGCCGGAGCGGATACGCAGTATTTT
TRBV9	TRBJ2-2	.	.	CASSVASLNTGELFF	TGTGCCAGCAGCGTAGCCAGTTTGAACACCGGGGAGCTGTTTTTT
TRBV4-2	TRBJ1-3	.	few	CASSQDLGGIGNTIYF	TGTGCCAGCAGCCAAGATCTTGGAGGGATCGGAAACACCATATATTTT
TRBV30	TRBJ1-6	.	once	CAWSVGGGNSPLHF	TGTGCCTGGAGTGTTGGGGGGGGTAATTCACCCCTCCACTTT
TRBV4-2	TRBJ2-1	TRBD2	.	CASSRDTPPSGGSNEQFF	TGTGCCAGCAGCCGCGATACCCCCCCTAGCGGGGGGTCCAATGAGCAGTTCTTC
TRBV5-1	TRBJ1-1	TRBD1	few	CASSFAGGTTEAFF	TGCGCCAGCAGCTTTGCAGGGGGGACCACTGAAGCTTTCTTT
TRBV19	TRBJ1-5	TRBD1	.	CASSRTGYSNQPQHF	TGTGCCAGTAGCCGGACAGGATATAGCAATCAGCCCCAGCATTTT
TRBV5-6	TRBJ1-6	TRBD1	.	CASSLLGTGYNSPLHF	TGTGCCAGCAGCTTGTTAGGGACAGGCTATAATTCACCCCTCCACTTT
TRBV7-7	TRBJ1-2	TRBD1	.	CASSTDREVCYGYTF	TGTGCTAGCAGTACAGACAGGGAGGTTTGCTATGGCTACACCTTC
TRBV6-5	TRBJ2-5	.	.	CASSYSRGETQYF	TGTGCCAGCAGTTACTCTAGGGGAGAGACCCAGTACTTC
TRBV9	TRBJ2-7	.	.	CASRPQGSYEQYF	TGTGCCAGCAGACCGCAGGGTTCCTACGAGCAGTACTTC
TRBV15	TRBJ1-3	.	.	CATSTGVSGNTIYF	TGTGCCACCAGCACAGGGGTCTCTGGAAACACCATATATTTT
TRBV2	TRBJ2-3	TRBD2	.	CASRVGGVGRTDTQYF	TGTGCCAGCAGAGTCGGGGGGGTGGGTCGCACAGATACGCAGTATTTT
TRBV5-5	TRBJ2-7	.	.	CASSQPGESREQYF	TGTGCCAGCAGCCAGCCGGGGGAATCGCGAGAGCAGTACTTC